This TCR beta chain derives from a study of cytomegalovirus exposure and HLA in healthy donors. Overall study results and limits: There was a cluster of highly shared sequence variants that was likely a sequencing artifact. Cytomegalovirus-associated status was assigned to fewer than 200 TCR beta chains. By HLA locus, TCR association rates varied in a later analysis, with DRB1 showing the most and HLA-C the fewest.

The PCR employed 60 Vbeta primers together with 13 Jbeta primers. Measured with immunoSEQ multiplex PCR; TCRdb has only the in-frame clones, and not every one. Among about 180,000 clones, over 65% were seen once, and the ten largest hold less than 1.5%. In germline, CDR1 is MNHEY, CDR2 SMNVEV (reference sequence). Trimming removed 3 bases from V and 3 bases from J, with 5 bases in between. There are 13 residues in the CDR3. Turning to this clone: What it recognizes is unknown. This CDR3 is also generated by other DNA sequences in the sample.

The sequenced sample was PBMCs. J is TRBJ2-2 and V is TRBV27; the D is unclear. This TCR derives from a woman aged 30 to 39 in good health and CMV-seropositive. The DNA of the CDR3 is TGTGCCAGCAGTTTCACAGACACCGGGGAGCTGTTTTTT. Its translation: CASSFTDTGELFF.